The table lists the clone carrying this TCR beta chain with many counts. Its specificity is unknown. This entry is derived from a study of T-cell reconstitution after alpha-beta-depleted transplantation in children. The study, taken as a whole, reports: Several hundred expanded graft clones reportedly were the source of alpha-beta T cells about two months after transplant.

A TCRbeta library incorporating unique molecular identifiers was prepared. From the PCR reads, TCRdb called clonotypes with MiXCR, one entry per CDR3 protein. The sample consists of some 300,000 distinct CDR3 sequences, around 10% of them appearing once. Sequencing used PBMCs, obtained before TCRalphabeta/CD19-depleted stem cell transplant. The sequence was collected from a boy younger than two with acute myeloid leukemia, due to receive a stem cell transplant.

Written as DNA, the CDR3 is TGTGCCAGCAGCGAGGGGACAGGCACAGATACGCAGTATTTT. Translation: CASSEGTGTDTQYF. The genes are TRBV9 and TRBJ2-3; 7 bases line up with TRBD1. The CDR3 consists of 14 residues. J gave up 1 base and V 3 bases, and 2 bases lay outside the gene matches. Germline V CDR1 and CDR2: SGDLS, YYNGEE.